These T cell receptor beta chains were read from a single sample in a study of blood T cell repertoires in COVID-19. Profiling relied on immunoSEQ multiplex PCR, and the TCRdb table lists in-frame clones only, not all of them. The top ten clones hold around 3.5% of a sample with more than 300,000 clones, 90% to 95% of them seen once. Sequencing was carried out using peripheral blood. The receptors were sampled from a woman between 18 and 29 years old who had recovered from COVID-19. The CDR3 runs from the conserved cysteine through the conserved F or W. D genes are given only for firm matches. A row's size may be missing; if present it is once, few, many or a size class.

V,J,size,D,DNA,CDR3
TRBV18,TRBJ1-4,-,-,TGTGCCAGCTCACCACTCGGACAGTATACCCCCTCCACTAATGAAAAACTGTTTTTT,CASSPLGQYTPSTNEKLFF
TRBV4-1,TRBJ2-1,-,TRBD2,TGCGCCAGCAGCCCACTAGCGGGGGAGAGCTCCTACAATGAGCAGTTCTTC,CASSPLAGESSYNEQFF
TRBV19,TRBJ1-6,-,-,TGTGCCAGTAGTAGGGCTCGAACCCAGTATAATTCACCCCTCCACTTT,CASSRARTQYNSPLHF
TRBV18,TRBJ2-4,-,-,TGTGCCAGCTCAGACAGACTAGCCAAAAACATTCAGTACTTC,CASSDRLAKNIQYF
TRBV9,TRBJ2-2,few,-,TGTGCCAGCAGCGTAAATATCGGGGAGCTGTTTTTT,CASSVNIGELFF
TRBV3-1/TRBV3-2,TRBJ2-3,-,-,TGTGCCAGCAGCCAACTTCGAGATACGCAGTATTTT,CASSQLRDTQYF
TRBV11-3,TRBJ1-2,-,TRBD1,TGTGCCAGCAGCATGGGACAGGGGGCATATGGCTACACCTTC,CASSMGQGAYGYTF
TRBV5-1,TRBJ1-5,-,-,TGCGCCAGCAGCCCAGGGCGGTTAGCAGGGCCCCAGCATTTT,CASSPGRLAGPQHF
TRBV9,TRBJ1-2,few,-,TGTGCCAGCAGCGGACAGACCTCTTGGGGCTACACCTTC,CASSGQTSWGYTF
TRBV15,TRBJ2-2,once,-,TGTGCCACCTTGCGGACAGCGAACACCGGGGAGCTGTTTTTT,CATLRTANTGELFF
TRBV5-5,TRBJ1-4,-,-,TGTGCCAGCAGCCCGACGGGGGCTAATGAAAAACTGTTTTTT,CASSPTGANEKLFF
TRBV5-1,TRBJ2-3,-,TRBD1,TGCGCCAGCAGCTTGTGGGGACAGAGGGAGAGAGATACGCAGTATTTT,CASSLWGQRERDTQYF
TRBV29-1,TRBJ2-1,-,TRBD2,TGCAGCGCGACTAGCGGGAGCTCAAATGAGCAGTTCTTC,CSATSGSSNEQFF
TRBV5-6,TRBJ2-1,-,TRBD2,TGTGCCAGCAGCGGGGGACTAGCGGAGACCTACAATGAGCAGTTCTTC,CASSGGLAETYNEQFF
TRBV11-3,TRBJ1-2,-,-,TGTGCCAGCACCCCCTTTGCGGGTAACTATGGCTACACCTTC,CASTPFAGNYGYTF
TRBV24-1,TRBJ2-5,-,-,TGTGCCACCAGTGATACCCGTCCCTCTCGGTCCGCCCAAGAGACCCAGTACTTC,CATSDTRPSRSAQETQYF
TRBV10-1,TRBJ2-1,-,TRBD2,TGCGCCAGCAGCCCGACTAGCCTAAACTACAATGAGCAGTTCTTC,CASSPTSLNYNEQFF
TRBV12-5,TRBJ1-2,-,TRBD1,TGTGCTAGTGGTTTGGGACAGGGAAGATATGGCTACACCTTC,CASGLGQGRYGYTF
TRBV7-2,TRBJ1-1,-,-,TGTGCCAGCAGCTTAGCTTCAGGGTCGAACACTGAAGCTTTCTTT,CASSLASGSNTEAFF
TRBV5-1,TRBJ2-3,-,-,TGCGCCAGCAGCTGGAGGGACGGAGATACGCAGTATTTT,CASSWRDGDTQYF
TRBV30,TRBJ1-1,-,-,TGTGCCTGGGCGAAACAGGGACTGAACACTGAAGCTTTCTTT,CAWAKQGLNTEAFF
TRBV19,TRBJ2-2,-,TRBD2,TGTGCCAGTAGGCTCGTAGCGGGTGGGACCGGGGAGCTGTTTTTT,CASRLVAGGTGELFF
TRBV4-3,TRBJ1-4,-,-,TGCGCCAGCAGCCAAGATGGGAGGGGAGGACGAAAACTGTTTTTT,CASSQDGRGGRKLFF
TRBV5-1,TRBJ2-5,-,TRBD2,TGCGCCAGCAGCTTGAGGGCTAGCGGGAGGGGGTACCAAGAGACCCAGTACTTC,CASSLRASGRGYQETQYF
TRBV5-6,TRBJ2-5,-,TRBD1,TGTGCCAGCAGCAAGGGACAGGGGCGGTTGGAGACCCAGTACTTC,CASSKGQGRLETQYF
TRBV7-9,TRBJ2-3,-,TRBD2,TGTGCCAGCAGCCCCCCGACTAGCCTCACAGATACGCAGTATTTT,CASSPPTSLTDTQYF
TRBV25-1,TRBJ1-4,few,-,TGTGCCAGCAGCGAGTCGGGACTCATAAATGAAAAACTGTTTTTT,CASSESGLINEKLFF
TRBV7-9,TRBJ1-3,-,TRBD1,TGTGCCAGCAGTTTCGGGCCGGGACAGCCGAGTGGAAACACCATATATTTT,CASSFGPGQPSGNTIYF
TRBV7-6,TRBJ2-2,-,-,TGTGCCAGCAGTAATTCCTTGGGAGAAACCGGGGAGCTGTTTTTT,CASSNSLGETGELFF
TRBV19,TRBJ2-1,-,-,TGTGCCAGTAGTATAGCGGGAGTTTACAATGAGCAGTTCTTC,CASSIAGVYNEQFF
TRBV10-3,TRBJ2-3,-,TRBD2,TGTGCCATCACCCCTAGCGGGAGCACAGATACGCAGTATTTT,CAITPSGSTDTQYF
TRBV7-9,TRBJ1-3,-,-,TGTGCCAGCAGCTTAACGGCCGGGTCTGGAAACACCATATATTTT,CASSLTAGSGNTIYF
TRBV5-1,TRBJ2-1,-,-,TGCGCCAGCAGCTCAGACTCTGAAAATGAGCAGTTCTTC,CASSSDSENEQFF
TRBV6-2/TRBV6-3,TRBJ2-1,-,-,TGTGCCAGCAGTTACTGGGCGGGAAACAATGAGCAGTTCTTC,CASSYWAGNNEQFF
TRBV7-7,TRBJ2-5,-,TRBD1,TGTGCCAGCAGCTTGGATAGGACAGGGCGGGAGACCCAGTACTTC,CASSLDRTGRETQYF
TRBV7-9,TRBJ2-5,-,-,TGTGCCAGCAGCTTCCGGGAGTTAGGCAAAGAGACCCAGTACTTC,CASSFRELGKETQYF
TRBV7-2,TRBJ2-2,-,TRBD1,TGTGCCAGCAGCCCGGACAGGGCGGGATCCGGGGAGCTGTTTTTT,CASSPDRAGSGELFF
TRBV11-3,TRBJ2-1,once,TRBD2,TGTGCCAGCAGCGCCAATAGCGGGAGGGCCCTCAATGAGCAGTTCTTC,CASSANSGRALNEQFF
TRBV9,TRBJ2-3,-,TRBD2,TGTGCCAGCAGCGTAGAGCGGGGACGCACAGATACGCAGTATTTT,CASSVERGRTDTQYF
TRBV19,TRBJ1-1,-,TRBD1,TGTGCCAGTAGTCTCCTACCGGGACAGGGCCGAACTGAAGCTTTCTTT,CASSLLPGQGRTEAFF
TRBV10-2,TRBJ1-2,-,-,TGCGCCAGCAGTGAATTACAGGGTCTAACTAGTGGCTACACCTTC,CASSELQGLTSGYTF
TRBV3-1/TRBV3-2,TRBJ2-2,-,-,TGTGCCAGCAGCCACCTTCAAGATAGACTTCGCGGGGAGCTGTTTTTT,CASSHLQDRLRGELFF
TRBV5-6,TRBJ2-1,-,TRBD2,TGTGCCAGCAGCCGATCCGGGACTAGCCACAATGAGCAGTTCTTC,CASSRSGTSHNEQFF
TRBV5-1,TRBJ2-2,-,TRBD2,TGCGCCAGCAGCTTTCTACTAGCGGGAGCCGGGGAGCTGTTTTTT,CASSFLLAGAGELFF